This TCR beta chain was sequenced during a study of T cell responses to AZD1222 COVID-19 vaccine. Trimming pared 0 bases from V and 4 bases from J, leaving 12 bases between. The germline V gene has CDR1 SGDLS and CDR2 YYNGEE. CDR3 size: 15 residues. Data came from immunoSEQ multiplex PCR; TCRdb stores just in-frame clones and leaves some out. The data hold approximately 130,000 clones, with 88% observed a single time. The sample in question was peripheral blood, obtained 28 days after the second AZD1222 dose. This sequence was found in an adult who received the AZD1222 COVID-19 vaccine. The rearrangement uses TRBV9 and TRBJ2-3; D gene uncertain. This CDR3 is CASSVGVATSDTQYF. DNA of the CDR3: TGTGCCAGCAGCGTAGGGGTGGCAACGTCAGATACGCAGTATTTT.